Here is one T cell receptor (beta chain) with its context. Antigen: not known. This record comes from a study of T cell responses to AZD1222 COVID-19 vaccine. Study-wide points: Compared with day 0, the breadth and depth of the Spike-specific TCR repertoire rose significantly after two doses of AZD1222. Among those given AZD1222, only 6 or 7 were seropositive at baseline. Donors skewed white British and female; clonal diversity was possibly underestimated. Reportedly, nearly half the spike-specific TCRs target unmutated variant regions.

The data were produced by immunoSEQ multiplex PCR, yet TCRdb's version contains in-frame clones alone and is incomplete. Among over 150,000 clones, about 92% were seen once, and the ten largest hold around 4%. The germline V gene has CDR1 SGHTA and CDR2 FQGNSA. V gave up 1 base and J gave up 6 bases; unmatched junction bases: 3. This CDR3 has 15 amino acids. The rearrangement joins TRBV7-2 to TRBJ2-1; TRBD1 aligns across 10 bases. This clonotype was obtained from an adult in good health. Sample: peripheral blood, taken on day 0 of MenACWY control vaccination. CDR3 coding DNA: TGTGCCAGCAGCTTAGAAGGGACAGGGGCCAATGAGCAGTTCTTC. It translates to CASSLEGTGANEQFF. The variable domain in full, with the rest retrieved from reference TRBV7-2 and TRBJ2-1, is GAGVSQSPSNKVTEKGKDVELRCDPISGHTALYWYRQSLGQGLEFLIYFQGNSAPDKSGLPSDRFSAERTGGSVSTLTIQRTQQEDSAVYLCASSLEGTGANEQFFGPGTRLTVL.